The 21 T cell receptor beta chains below were found in one sample sequenced in a study of blood T cell repertoires in COVID-19. Assay: immunoSEQ multiplex PCR; the TCRdb copy retains only in-frame clones and omits some. The data contain 150,000 to 200,000 clones, approximately 81% of them seen just once; the ten biggest clones take up about 14%. The sample consisted of peripheral blood. The receptor source for this set is a woman in her 70s with COVID-19, enrolled during active disease.

CDR3 protein: CASLAGGSADTQYF. CDR3 coding DNA: TGTGCCAGCCTAGCGGGAGGTAGCGCAGATACGCAGTATTTT. The J gene is TRBJ2-3, the V gene TRBV2; TRBD2 aligns across 11 bases. Germline V lookup: CDR1 SNHLY, CDR2 FYNNEI. The CDR3 runs 14 residues. The V and J ends lost 8 bases and 4 bases, in that order; junction bases with no gene match: 5.

In DNA form, the CDR3 reads TGTGCCAGCAGCTCTGGGGGCCAGGGTAGGGGTCAGCCCCAGCATTTT. Translated, it gives CASSSGGQGRGQPQHF. The J gene is TRBJ1-5, the V gene TRBV28, with a weak D call TRBD1 (6 bases). CDR1 MDHEN and CDR2 SYDVKM come from the germline V gene. This CDR3 spans 16 amino acids. The ends were cut back, 6 bases at V and 6 bases at J, with 21 bases in the middle.

This chain connects TRBV5-4 to TRBJ1-1; 7 nucleotides line up with TRBD1. The CDR3 is made up of 13 amino acids. With V trimmed by 4 bases and J by 5 bases, 5 bases remained unmatched. Per the germline V gene, CDR1 is SGHNT and CDR2 is YYREEE (reference sequence). CDR3 residues: CASSPGQQTEAFF. DNA for the CDR3: TGTGCCAGCAGCCCGGGACAGCAGACTGAAGCTTTCTTT.

The chain couples TRBV6-5 to TRBJ1-6; D perhaps matches TRBD1 (6 bases). The CDR3 has 14 amino acids. CDR1 is MNHEY and CDR2 is SVGAGI in the germline V gene. Trimming left V 6 bases short and J 8 bases short, with 14 bases between. CDR3: CASRQGGLDSPLHF. The CDR3 DNA sequence: TGTGCCAGCAGACAAGGGGGTCTGGATTCACCCCTCCACTTT.

The chain combines TRBV9 with TRBJ2-2; D is uncertain. This CDR3 comprises 13 residues. The germline CDR1 and CDR2 sequences are SGDLS and YYNGEE. Trimming shortened V by 2 bases and J by 5 bases, and 7 bases separated the two germline ends. In nucleotides, the CDR3 is TGTGCCAGCAGCGTCAGGATAACCGGGGAGCTGTTTTTT. It is translated as CASSVRITGELFF.

The rearrangement joins TRBV10-1 to TRBJ1-2, with TRBD1 as a possible D gene (6 bases). The CDR3 has 14 amino acids. Germline V gives CDR1 WNHNN, CDR2 SYGVQD (reference sequence). The germline V and J ends were trimmed by 11 bases and 3 bases, with 19 bases remaining between them. Here the CDR3 DNA reads TGCGCCCAGCTAGCGGGACACTGGGACTATGGCTACACCTTC. It encodes CAQLAGHWDYGYTF.

This clone was seen a few times. The CDR3, as DNA: TGTGCCAGCAGTGTAATGAGCGGCTCCTACAATGAGCAGTTCTTC. Translating gives CASSVMSGSYNEQFF. The rearrangement joins TRBV2 to TRBJ2-1, with D possibly matching TRBD2 (5 bases). This CDR3 region has 15 residues. Germline values: CDR1 SNHLY, CDR2 FYNNEI. The V end lost 4 bases, the J end lost 0 bases, and 10 bases lay between the germline ends.

The chain employs TRBV9 and TRBJ1-4, with 7 bases identical to TRBD1. The germline gives CDR1 SGDLS, CDR2 YYNGEE. This CDR3 is built from 15 residues. V shed 4 bases, J shed 5 bases, and the junction held 8 bases outside the gene matches. CDR3 loop: CASSFRQGGNEKLFF. The CDR3 coding sequence is TGTGCCAGCAGCTTTCGACAGGGTGGGAATGAAAAACTGTTTTTT.

This clone was detected once. The chain is built from TRBV4-1 and TRBJ2-7, with TRBD2 identical over 13 bases. The germline gives CDR1 MGHRA, CDR2 YSYEKL. This CDR3 has 17 amino acids. J lost 3 bases, V lost 0 bases, and 5 bases had no gene match. This CDR3 is CASSQEWTSGGVYEQYV. In nucleotides, the CDR3 is TGCGCCAGCAGCCAAGAATGGACTAGCGGGGGAGTCTACGAGCAGTACGTC.

CDR3 protein: CASSLTSPHNEQFF. For the CDR3, the DNA is TGTGCCAGCAGCTTGACTAGCCCCCACAATGAGCAGTTCTTC. This chain links TRBV7-3 with TRBJ2-1; TRBD2 matches 7 bases. V gave up 3 bases and J gave up 5 bases; unmatched junction bases: 4. Per the germline V gene, CDR1 is SGHTA and CDR2 is FQGTGA. The CDR3 covers 14 residues.

The rearrangement joins TRBV7-3 to TRBJ2-2, with 8 bases that match TRBD2. Trimming cost V 5 bases and J 7 bases; bases outside gene matches: 9. The CDR3 covers 15 residues. CDR1 SGHTA and CDR2 FQGTGA come from the germline V gene. CDR3 sequence reads: CASSPGGAVHGELFF. The CDR3, as DNA: TGTGCCAGCAGCCCGGGGGGGGCGGTGCACGGGGAGCTGTTTTTT. Using reference TRBV7-3 and TRBJ2-2 for the parts outside the CDR3, the full variable domain is GAGVSQTPSNKVTEKGKYVELRCDPISGHTALYWYRQSLGQGPEFLIYFQGTGAADDSGLPNDRFFAVRPEGSVSTLKIQRTERGDSAVYLCASSPGGAVHGELFFGEGSRLTVL.

This clone was seen only a few times. The rearrangement joins TRBV19 to TRBJ2-2; perhaps TRBD2 as D (6 bases). This CDR3 has 17 residues. V lost 4 bases, J lost 0 bases, and 15 bases lay in between. Germline-derived CDR1 and CDR2 are LNHDA and SQIVND (reference sequence). Written as DNA, the CDR3 is TGTGCCAGTAGTAGGGAGGTTCGCTGGACGAACACCGGGGAGCTGTTTTTT. Translated: CASSREVRWTNTGELFF.

This chain connects TRBV19 to TRBJ2-5; TRBD2 matches 9 bases. Germline CDR1 LNHDA, CDR2 SQIVND (reference sequence). The CDR3 totals 15 residues. V trimming: 3 bases; J trimming: 5 bases; junction bases outside the gene matches: 7. CDR3 DNA: TGTGCCAGTAGTATCGCGGGGGGGCCCAGGGAGACCCAGTACTTC. It is translated as CASSIAGGPRETQYF.

The gene calls are TRBV28 and TRBJ2-5; 8 positions match TRBD2. Germline-derived CDR1 and CDR2 are MDHEN and SYDVKM. The CDR3 covers 17 residues. V shed 5 bases, J shed 9 bases, and the junction held 20 bases outside the gene matches. The CDR3 coding sequence is TGTGCCAGCAGTGGGGCTTCAGCGGGGGCCTCCCGTGGAGCCCAGTACTTC. Translating gives CASSGASAGASRGAQYF.

Only a few counts were recorded for this clone. J is TRBJ1-1 and V is TRBV28, with D unclear. The germline V and J ends were trimmed by 0 bases and 0 bases, with 8 bases remaining between them. CDR1 and CDR2 (germline): MDHEN, SYDVKM. The CDR3 runs 15 residues. The CDR3 DNA follows: TGTGCCAGCAGTTTATGGGCACCACTGAACACTGAAGCTTTCTTT. Protein sequence: CASSLWAPLNTEAFF.

The V gene is TRBV19, the J gene TRBJ2-5, with TRBD2 matching 7 bases. Germline V lookup: CDR1 LNHDA, CDR2 SQIVND (reference sequence). The CDR3 is 15 amino acids. With 3 bases clipped from V and 0 bases from J, the junction kept 4 bases outside the gene matches. The CDR3 DNA follows: TGTGCCAGTAGTATGGGAGGGGAGTACCAAGAGACCCAGTACTTC. Its translation is CASSMGGEYQETQYF.

This sequence joins TRBV3-1 (or the pseudogene TRBV3-2) and TRBJ2-4; 7 bases align to TRBD1. CDR3 length: 17 amino acids. V lost 1 base and J lost 0; bases outside the gene matches: 6. Germline CDR1 reads LGHDT; CDR2 reads YNNKEL (reference sequence). This CDR3 reads CASSQVGQILAKNIQYF. Written as DNA, the CDR3 is TGTGCCAGCAGCCAAGTGGGACAGATATTAGCCAAAAACATTCAGTACTTC.

This chain connects TRBV27 to TRBJ2-7, with 9 bases aligning to TRBD2. Germline V gene sequence: CDR1 MNHEY, CDR2 SMNVEV (reference sequence). Trimming removed 6 bases from V and 5 bases from J; junction bases left unmatched: 11. The CDR3 is 15 amino acids. CDR3: CASRPRAGGPNEQYF. For the CDR3, the DNA is TGTGCCAGCAGACCTCGGGCGGGAGGGCCCAACGAGCAGTACTTC.

The chain has TRBV5-6 and TRBJ2-2; possible D gene TRBD1, 5 bases. CDR1 is SGHDT and CDR2 is YYEEEE in the germline V gene. Trimming took 6 bases from V and 6 from J, leaving 18 bases between them. The CDR3 runs 15 residues. CDR3: CASTPGRHSPGELFF. For the CDR3, the DNA is TGTGCCAGCACCCCAGGGCGGCATTCCCCCGGGGAGCTGTTTTTT. Full variable domain (rest looked up from reference TRBV5-6 and TRBJ2-2): DAGVTQSPTHLIKTRGQQVTLRCSPKSGHDTVSWYQQALGQGPQFIFQYYEEEERQRGNFPDRFSGHQFPNYSSELNVNALLLGDSALYLCASTPGRHSPGELFFGEGSRLTVL.

The chain uses TRBV18 and TRBJ1-2; a possible D gene is TRBD1 (6 bases). Germline V gene data show CDR1 as KGHSH and CDR2 as LQKENI. V shed 5 bases and J shed 4 bases, with 17 bases lying between them. The CDR3 is made up of 15 amino acids. The CDR3 DNA is TGTGCCAGCTCATACAAACAGGGATTCGGCTATGGCTACACCTTC. This sequence encodes CASSYKQGFGYGYTF.

The rearrangement joins TRBV6-5 to TRBJ2-1, with 9 bases lining up with TRBD1. The CDR3 extends over 14 amino acids. The junction had 1 base not matched to a gene; V was cut back by 0 bases and J by 7 bases. Germline V gene sequence: CDR1 MNHEY, CDR2 SVGAGI. CDR3 coding DNA: TGTGCCAGCAGTTACTCGACAGGGGGGAATGAGCAGTTCTTC. Protein sequence: CASSYSTGGNEQFF.